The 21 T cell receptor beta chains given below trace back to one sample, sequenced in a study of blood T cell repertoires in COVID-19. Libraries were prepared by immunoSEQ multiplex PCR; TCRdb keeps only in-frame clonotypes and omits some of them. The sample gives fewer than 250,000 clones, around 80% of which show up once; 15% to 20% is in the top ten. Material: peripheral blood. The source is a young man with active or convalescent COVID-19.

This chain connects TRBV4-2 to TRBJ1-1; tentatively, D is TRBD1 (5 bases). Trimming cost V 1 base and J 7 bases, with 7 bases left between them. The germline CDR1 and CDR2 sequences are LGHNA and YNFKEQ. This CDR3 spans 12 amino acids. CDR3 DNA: TGTGCCAGCAGCCAAGGGGGGGGTGAAGCTTTCTTT. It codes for CASSQGGGEAFF.

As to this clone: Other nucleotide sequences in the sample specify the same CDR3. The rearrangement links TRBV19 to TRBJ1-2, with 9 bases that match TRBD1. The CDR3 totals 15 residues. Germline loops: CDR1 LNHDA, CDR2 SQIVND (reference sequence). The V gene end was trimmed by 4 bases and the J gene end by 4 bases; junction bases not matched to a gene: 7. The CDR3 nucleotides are TGTGCCAGTAGTACCACAGGGGGCGCAGGCTATGGCTACACCTTC. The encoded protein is CASSTTGGAGYGYTF.

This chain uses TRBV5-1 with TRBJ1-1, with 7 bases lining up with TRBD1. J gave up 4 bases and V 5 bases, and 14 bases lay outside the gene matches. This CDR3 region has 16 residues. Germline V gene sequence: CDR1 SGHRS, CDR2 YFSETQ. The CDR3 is CASSLNRQGMGTEAFF. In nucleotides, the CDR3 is TGCGCCAGCAGTTTGAATCGACAGGGAATGGGCACTGAAGCTTTCTTT.

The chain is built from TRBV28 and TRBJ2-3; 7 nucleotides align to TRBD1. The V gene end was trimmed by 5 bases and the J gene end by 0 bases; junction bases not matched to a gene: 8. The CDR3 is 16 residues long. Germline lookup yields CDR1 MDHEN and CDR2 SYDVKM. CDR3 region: CASSPGQASSTDTQYF. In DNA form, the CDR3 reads TGTGCCAGCAGTCCAGGACAGGCTAGTAGCACAGATACGCAGTATTTT.

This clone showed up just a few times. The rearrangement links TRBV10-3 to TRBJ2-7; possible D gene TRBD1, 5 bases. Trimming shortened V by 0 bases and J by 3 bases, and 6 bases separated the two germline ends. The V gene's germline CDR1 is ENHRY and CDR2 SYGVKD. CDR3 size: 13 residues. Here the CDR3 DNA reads TGTGCCATCAGTGAGTCAAGGGGCTACGAGCAGTACTTC. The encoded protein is CAISESRGYEQYF.

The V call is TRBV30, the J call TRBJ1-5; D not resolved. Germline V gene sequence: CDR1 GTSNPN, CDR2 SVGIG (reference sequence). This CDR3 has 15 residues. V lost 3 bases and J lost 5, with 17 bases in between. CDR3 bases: TGTGCCTGGAGGTTAGGCACCCACGGAGATCAGCCCCAGCATTTT. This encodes CAWRLGTHGDQPQHF.

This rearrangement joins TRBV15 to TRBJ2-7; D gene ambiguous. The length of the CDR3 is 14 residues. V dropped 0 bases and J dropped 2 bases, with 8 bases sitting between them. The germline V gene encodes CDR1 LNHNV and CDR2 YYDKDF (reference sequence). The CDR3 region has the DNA TGTGCCACCAGCAGAGATGGTCAGGCCTACGAGCAGTACTTC. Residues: CATSRDGQAYEQYF.

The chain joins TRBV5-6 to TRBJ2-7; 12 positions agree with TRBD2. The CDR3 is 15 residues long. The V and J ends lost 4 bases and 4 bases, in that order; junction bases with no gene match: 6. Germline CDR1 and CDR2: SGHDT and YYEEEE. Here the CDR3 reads CASSLRTSGAYEQYF. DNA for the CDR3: TGTGCCAGCAGCCTCAGGACTAGCGGGGCTTACGAGCAGTACTTC.

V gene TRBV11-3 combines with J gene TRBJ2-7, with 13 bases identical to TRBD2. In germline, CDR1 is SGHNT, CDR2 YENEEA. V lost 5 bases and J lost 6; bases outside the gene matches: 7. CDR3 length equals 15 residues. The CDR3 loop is CASSAGLAGAGEQYF. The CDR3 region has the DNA TGTGCCAGCAGCGCCGGACTAGCGGGAGCGGGCGAGCAGTACTTC.

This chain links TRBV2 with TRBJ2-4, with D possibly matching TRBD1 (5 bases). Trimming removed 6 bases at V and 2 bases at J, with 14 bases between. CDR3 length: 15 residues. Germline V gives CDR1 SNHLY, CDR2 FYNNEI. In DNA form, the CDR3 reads TGTGCCAGCAGATCCAGGGTGTCGACCAAAAACATTCAGTACTTC. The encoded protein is CASRSRVSTKNIQYF. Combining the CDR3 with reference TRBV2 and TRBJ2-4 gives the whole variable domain EPEVTQTPSHQVTQMGQEVILRCVPISNHLYFYWYRQILGQKVEFLVSFYNNEISEKSEIFDDQFSVERPDGSNFTLKIRSTKLEDSAMYFCASRSRVSTKNIQYFGAGTRLSVL.

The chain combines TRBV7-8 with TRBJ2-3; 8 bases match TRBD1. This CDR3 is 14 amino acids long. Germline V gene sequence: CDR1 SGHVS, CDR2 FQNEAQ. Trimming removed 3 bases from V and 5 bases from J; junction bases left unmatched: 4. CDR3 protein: CASSFTRGLDTQYF. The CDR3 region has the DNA TGTGCCAGCAGCTTTACCAGGGGGCTAGATACGCAGTATTTT.

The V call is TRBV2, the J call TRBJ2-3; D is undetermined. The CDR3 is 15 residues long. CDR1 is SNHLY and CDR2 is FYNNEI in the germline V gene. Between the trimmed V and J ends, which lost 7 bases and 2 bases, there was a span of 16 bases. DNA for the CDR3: TGTGCCAGCACCCAAGGCGGATATAACACAGATACGCAGTATTTT. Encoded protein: CASTQGGYNTDTQYF.

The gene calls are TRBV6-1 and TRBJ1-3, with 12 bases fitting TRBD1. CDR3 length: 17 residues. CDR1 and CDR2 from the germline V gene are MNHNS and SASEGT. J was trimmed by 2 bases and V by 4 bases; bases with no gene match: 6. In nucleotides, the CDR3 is TGTGCCAGCAGTGGTGGGACAGGGGGCGCGACTGGAAACACCATATATTTT. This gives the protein CASSGGTGGATGNTIYF.

The DNA of the CDR3 is TGCGCCAGCAGCTTGGAAGGGGCAGGATACAATGAGCAGTTCTTC. Translated, it gives CASSLEGAGYNEQFF. This chain uses TRBV5-1 with TRBJ2-1, with D tentatively TRBD1 (5 bases). CDR1 and CDR2 from the germline V gene are SGHRS and YFSETQ. V was trimmed by 0 bases and J by 4 bases, leaving 11 bases between them. The CDR3 is 15 amino acids.

The CDR3, as DNA: TGTGCCAGCAGCTTTGGGGACAGGGGACAAGCTTTCTTT. It specifies CASSFGDRGQAFF. The rearrangement uses TRBV11-1 and TRBJ1-1; 10 bases are shared with TRBD1. The CDR3 runs 13 residues. Germline loops: CDR1 SGHAT, CDR2 FQDESV (reference sequence). Trimming took 3 bases from V and 9 from J; bases not matched to a gene: 4.

CDR3 nucleotide sequence: TGTGCCAGCAGCTTACGATGGGGCAGCAATCAGCCCCAGCATTTT. It encodes CASSLRWGSNQPQHF. This rearrangement joins TRBV7-2 to TRBJ1-5; TRBD1 might be the D (5 bases). CDR1 and CDR2 (germline): SGHTA, FQGNSA. Deletions cut 2 bases from V and 1 base from J, with 9 bases between. The CDR3 runs to 15 residues. Supplemented by reference TRBV7-2 and TRBJ1-5, the full variable domain reads GAGVSQSPSNKVTEKGKDVELRCDPISGHTALYWYRQSLGQGLEFLIYFQGNSAPDKSGLPSDRFSAERTGGSVSTLTIQRTQQEDSAVYLCASSLRWGSNQPQHFGDGTRLSIL.

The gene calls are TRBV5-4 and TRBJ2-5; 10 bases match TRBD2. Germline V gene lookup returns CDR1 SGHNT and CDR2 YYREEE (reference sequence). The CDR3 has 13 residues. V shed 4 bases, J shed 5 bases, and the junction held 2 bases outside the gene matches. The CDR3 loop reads CASSTSGVETQYF. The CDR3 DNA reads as TGTGCCAGCAGCACTAGCGGGGTTGAGACCCAGTACTTC.

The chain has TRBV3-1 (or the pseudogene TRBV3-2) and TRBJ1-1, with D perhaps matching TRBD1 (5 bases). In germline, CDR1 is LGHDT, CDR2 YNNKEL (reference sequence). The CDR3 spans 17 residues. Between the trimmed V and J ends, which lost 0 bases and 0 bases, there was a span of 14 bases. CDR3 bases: TGTGCCAGCAGCCAAGATGCAGGGCGATTCCTGAACACTGAAGCTTTCTTT. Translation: CASSQDAGRFLNTEAFF.

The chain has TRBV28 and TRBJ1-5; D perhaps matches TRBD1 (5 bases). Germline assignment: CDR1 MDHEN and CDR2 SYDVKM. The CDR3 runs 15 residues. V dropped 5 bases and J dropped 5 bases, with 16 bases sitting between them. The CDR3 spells CASSLPYGGYQPQHF. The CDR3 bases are TGTGCCAGCAGTCTCCCATACGGGGGGTATCAGCCCCAGCATTTT. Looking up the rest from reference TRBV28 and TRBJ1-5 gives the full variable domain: DVKVTQSSRYLVKRTGEKVFLECVQDMDHENMFWYRQDPGLGLRLIYFSYDVKMKEKGDIPEGYSVSREKKERFSLILESASTNQTSMYLCASSLPYGGYQPQHFGDGTRLSIL.

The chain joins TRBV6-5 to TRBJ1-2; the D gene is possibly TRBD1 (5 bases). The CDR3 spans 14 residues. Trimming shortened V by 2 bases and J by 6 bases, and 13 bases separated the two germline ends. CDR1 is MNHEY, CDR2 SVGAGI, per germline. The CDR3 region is CASSYGWGGDGYTF. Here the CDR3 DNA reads TGTGCCAGCAGTTACGGGTGGGGCGGGGATGGCTACACCTTC.

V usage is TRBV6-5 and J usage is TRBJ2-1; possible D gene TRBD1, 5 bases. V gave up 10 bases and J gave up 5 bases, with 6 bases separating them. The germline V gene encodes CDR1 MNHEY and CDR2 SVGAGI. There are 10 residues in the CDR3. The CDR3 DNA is TGTGCCATAGGGGACAATGAGCAGTTCTTC. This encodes CAIGDNEQFF.